This T cell receptor beta chain is from a study of blood T cell repertoires in COVID-19. Study-wide context: COVID-19 samples collected from the United States, Italy and Spain covered acute and convalescent phases. In each case, the material was cDNA or gDNA derived from T cells, B-cell-depleted T cells, or PBMCs.

Clones were sequenced by immunoSEQ multiplex PCR, and TCRdb holds only the in-frame ones, with some missing. The sample shows some 410,000 clones, around 87% of them seen only once. Participants spanned ages about 18 to 90 years and resided in 20 to 30 US areas. Assignments of participants to cohorts depended upon their own reported clinical history. The V gene end was trimmed by 6 bases and the J gene end by 6 bases; junction bases not matched to a gene: 7. From germline, CDR1 is LNHDA and CDR2 SQIVND (reference sequence). The CDR3 is made up of 14 amino acids. The receptor was derived from a woman younger than 45 with acute COVID-19. Sequences were obtained from PBMCs or T cells enriched from blood (not recorded which). The genes are TRBV19 and TRBJ2-4, with TRBD1 matching over 8 bases. As DNA, the CDR3 is TGTGCCAGTAGAAGTGCAGGGGGCCTAAACATTCAGTACTTC. Translating gives CASRSAGGLNIQYF.